This paragraph reports one TCR delta chain. The protein held in TCRdb is that of a much larger clone and does not match this DNA's translation at residue 14, likely because of a read error; the protein shown is translated from the DNA. The sample comes from a study of gamma-delta T cells after stem cell transplantation. There are 19 residues in the CDR3. Germline CDR1 GEAIGNYY, CDR2 EKD. The V end lost 0 bases, the J end lost 4 bases, and 26 bases lay between the germline ends. TCRdb fed the RT-PCR reads into CATT to redo clone calling. The sample consists of under 2,500 delta-chain clones, roughly 1.1% of them appearing once.

The TCR originated in a human donor. It is not recorded whose cells these are; they may come from a transplant donor. The specimen sequenced was gamma-delta T cells. The chain couples TRDV2 to TRDJ1; D unclear. Here the CDR3 reads CACDTISYSGSHDIDKLIF. The CDR3 DNA follows: TGTGCCTGTGACACCATTTCTTATTCTGGAAGCCACGACATCGATAAACTCATCTTT.